This entry lists 21 T cell receptor beta chains sequenced from one sample in a study of blood T cell repertoires in COVID-19. TCRdb's table, derived via immunoSEQ multiplex PCR, lists solely in-frame clones and lacks some. The table has roughly 54,000 clones, about 83% seen once. The sequenced sample consisted of peripheral blood. The receptors were sampled from a woman aged 55-70 years with acute or convalescent COVID-19.

V gene TRBV7-8 combines with J gene TRBJ1-1; 8 bases are shared with TRBD1. Germline loops: CDR1 SGHVS, CDR2 FQNEAQ. CDR3 length: 14 residues. Trimming took 7 bases from V and 0 from J; bases not matched to a gene: 4. The CDR3 DNA follows: TGTGCCAGCACGTTGGACAGGGTGAACACTGAAGCTTTCTTT. Translated: CASTLDRVNTEAFF. Together with reference TRBV7-8 and TRBJ1-1, the CDR3 gives the full variable domain: GAGVSQSPRYKVAKRGQDVALRCDPISGHVSLFWYQQALGQGPEFLTYFQNEAQLDKSGLPSDRFFAERPEGSVSTLKIQRTQQEDSAVYLCASTLDRVNTEAFFGQGTRLTVV.

The chain employs TRBV15 and TRBJ2-7; D possibly corresponds to TRBD2 (5 bases). The V gene lost 0 bases and the J gene lost 7 bases, with 13 bases spanning the gap. Germline V gene data show CDR1 as LNHNV and CDR2 as YYDKDF (reference sequence). The CDR3 length is 14 residues. The CDR3 region has the DNA TGTGCCACCAGCAGAGAGCAACCACCGGGGGAGCAGTACTTC. This gives the protein CATSREQPPGEQYF.

This chain uses TRBV30 with TRBJ2-1, with TRBD2 identical over 10 bases. The junction had 10 bases not matched to a gene; V was cut back by 0 bases and J by 8 bases. The CDR3 runs to 16 residues. CDR1 GTSNPN and CDR2 SVGIG come from the germline V gene (reference sequence). This CDR3 is CAWSVWGASGSHEQFF. In nucleotides, the CDR3 is TGTGCCTGGAGTGTGTGGGGGGCTAGCGGGAGCCATGAGCAGTTCTTC.

This clone occurred once. The chain is built from TRBV5-1 and TRBJ1-3; perhaps TRBD1 as D (6 bases). CDR1 and CDR2 (germline): SGHRS, YFSETQ. V lost 0 bases, J lost 0 bases, and 10 bases lay in between. There are 16 residues in the CDR3. This chain's CDR3 is CASSLGDMNSGNTIYF. The CDR3 DNA reads as TGCGCCAGCAGCTTGGGGGACATGAACTCTGGAAACACCATATATTTT.

The V and J genes are TRBV5-4 and TRBJ1-6; D perhaps matches TRBD1 (6 bases). The CDR3 loop spans 16 amino acids. V lost 4 bases to trimming and J lost 6 bases, with 17 bases between them. Germline V gives CDR1 SGHNT, CDR2 YYREEE (reference sequence). In nucleotides, the CDR3 is TGTGCCAGCAGCCACAGGGAGGGGGGGGGTAATTCACCCCTCCACTTT. Protein: CASSHREGGGNSPLHF.

The V gene is TRBV3-1 (or the pseudogene TRBV3-2), the J gene TRBJ2-7, with D possibly being TRBD2 (6 bases). The CDR3 has 14 amino acids. CDR1 is LGHDT and CDR2 is YNNKEL in the germline V gene (reference sequence). The V gene lost 4 bases and the J gene lost 5 bases, with 15 bases spanning the gap. CDR3 amino acids: CASSPGGLGNEQYF. The CDR3 nucleotides read TGTGCCAGCAGCCCTGGGGGACTCGGGAACGAGCAGTACTTC.

V usage is TRBV6-2 or TRBV6-3 and J usage is TRBJ1-5; 9 bases line up with TRBD1. Germline CDR1 MNHEY, CDR2 SVGEGT. CDR3 length equals 15 residues. Trimming cost V 6 bases and J 7 bases; bases outside gene matches: 10. The CDR3 DNA is TGTGCCAGCAGCCCCGTTACAGGGGGCGGGCAGCCCCAGCATTTT. Amino acid sequence: CASSPVTGGGQPQHF.

The rearrangement joins TRBV6-5 to TRBJ2-5, with TRBD1 identical over 9 bases. This CDR3 is built from 14 residues. With V trimmed by 5 bases and J by 7 bases, 8 bases remained unmatched. The V gene's germline CDR1 is MNHEY and CDR2 SVGAGI. The CDR3 DNA follows: TGTGCCAGCAGTCCGGGACAGGGTTTAGGGACCCAGTACTTC. Translated, it gives CASSPGQGLGTQYF.

The chain couples TRBV27 to TRBJ1-1, with TRBD1 matching 9 bases. This CDR3 region has 18 residues. V trimming: 8 bases; J trimming: 0 bases; junction bases outside the gene matches: 16. CDR1 is MNHEY and CDR2 is SMNVEV in the germline V gene (reference sequence). CDR3 bases: TGTGCCAGCGGTAAAATAGTCGGGACAGGGATGATGAACACTGAAGCTTTCTTT. It encodes CASGKIVGTGMMNTEAFF.

V is TRBV7-2 and J is TRBJ2-1, with 7 bases that match TRBD2. CDR1 is SGHTA and CDR2 is FQGNSA in the germline V gene. This CDR3 contains 14 residues. Losses at the gene ends were 5 bases for V and 13 bases for J; bases not matched to a gene: 14. CDR3 sequence (DNA): TGTGCCAGCAGCCCCCAACGTAGCGGGTCACTTCAGTTCTTC. Protein sequence: CASSPQRSGSLQFF. Complete variable domain (other parts from reference TRBV7-2 and TRBJ2-1): GAGVSQSPSNKVTEKGKDVELRCDPISGHTALYWYRQSLGQGLEFLIYFQGNSAPDKSGLPSDRFSAERTGGSVSTLTIQRTQQEDSAVYLCASSPQRSGSLQFFGPGTRLTVL.

This rearrangement joins TRBV5-1 to TRBJ1-1, with D possibly matching TRBD1 (5 bases). Looked up from germline, CDR1 is SGHRS and CDR2 is YFSETQ. This CDR3 region has 15 residues. V was shortened by 5 bases and J by 0 bases, with 14 bases between the two germline ends. CDR3: CASRQTATMNTEAFF. CDR3 sequence (DNA): TGCGCCAGCAGACAGACAGCCACCATGAACACTGAAGCTTTCTTT.

The table lists this clone with a few counts. The CDR3 sequence is CASSYSGRAYNEQFF. The DNA for the CDR3 is TGTGCCAGCAGTTACTCGGGCAGGGCATACAATGAGCAGTTCTTC. The V and J genes are TRBV6-5 and TRBJ2-1, with a weak D call TRBD1 (5 bases). Germline loops: CDR1 MNHEY, CDR2 SVGAGI. V was cut by 0 bases and J by 4 bases, with 10 bases left in between. This CDR3 is 15 amino acids long.

This chain connects TRBV29-1 to TRBJ1-3, with D unresolved. This CDR3 is built from 14 residues. V was shortened by 0 bases and J by 0 bases, with 6 bases between the two germline ends. CDR1 SQVTM and CDR2 ANQGSEA come from the germline V gene. The CDR3 here is CSVEENNSGNTIYF. The CDR3, as DNA: TGCAGCGTTGAAGAGAACAACTCTGGAAACACCATATATTTT.

The CDR3 sequence: CARSFRTLYSTGALANYGYTF. DNA for the CDR3: TGTGCCAGAAGTTTCCGAACCCTCTACTCGACAGGGGCCCTAGCTAACTATGGCTACACCTTC. The rearrangement links TRBV5-3 to TRBJ1-2; 8 positions agree with TRBD1. TRBV5-3 belongs to the ORF category, with a function that is uncertain. J lost 0 bases, V lost 5 bases, and 24 bases had no gene match. This CDR3 has 21 residues.

The V and J genes are TRBV5-1 and TRBJ2-7; tentatively, D is TRBD1 (5 bases). Per germline, CDR1 SGHRS and CDR2 YFSETQ. This CDR3 contains 15 residues. The ends were cut back, 5 bases at V and 3 bases at J, with 18 bases in the middle. The CDR3 spells CASRDGASNIYEQYF. The CDR3 DNA follows: TGCGCCAGCAGGGATGGGGCTTCGAATATCTACGAGCAGTACTTC.

The chain carries TRBV6-1 and TRBJ2-2; 10 bases are shared with TRBD2. Germline V gene lookup returns CDR1 MNHNS and CDR2 SASEGT. The CDR3 sequence is 16 residues long. Germline trimming cut 4 bases from V and 6 bases from J; bases unmatched to any gene: 8. The CDR3, as DNA: TGTGCCAGCAGTGGGCTAGCGGGGGCCCTCCCCGGGGAGCTGTTTTTT. Amino acid sequence: CASSGLAGALPGELFF.

J is TRBJ2-1 and V is TRBV2; 10 nucleotides match TRBD2. The CDR3 contains 15 residues. V trimming: 5 bases; J trimming: 0 bases; junction bases outside the gene matches: 1. Germline V lookup: CDR1 SNHLY, CDR2 FYNNEI. CDR3 in amino acids: CASSLAGGSYNEQFF. CDR3 DNA: TGTGCCAGCAGTTTAGCGGGAGGCTCCTACAATGAGCAGTTCTTC. The complete variable domain, with remaining parts taken from reference TRBV2 and TRBJ2-1, reads EPEVTQTPSHQVTQMGQEVILRCVPISNHLYFYWYRQILGQKVEFLVSFYNNEISEKSEIFDDQFSVERPDGSNFTLKIRSTKLEDSAMYFCASSLAGGSYNEQFFGPGTRLTVL.

This chain uses TRBV7-9 with TRBJ1-2; no clear D gene. The length of the CDR3 is 14 residues. Per the germline V gene, CDR1 is SEHNR and CDR2 is FQNEAQ (reference sequence). V lost 3 bases and J lost 7, with 15 bases in between. This chain's CDR3 is CASSFAGTLAGYTF. The CDR3 nucleotides are TGTGCCAGCAGCTTCGCAGGTACGCTCGCTGGCTACACCTTC.

This clone has a handful of counts. This chain links TRBV30 with TRBJ1-1; D might be TRBD1 (6 bases). There are 17 residues in the CDR3. V gave up 2 bases and J gave up 4 bases, with 23 bases separating them. Germline CDR1 and CDR2: GTSNPN and SVGIG (reference sequence). This CDR3 reads CAWSSSYRVSGATEAFF. Here the CDR3 DNA reads TGTGCCTGGAGTTCGTCATACAGGGTCTCGGGTGCCACTGAAGCTTTCTTT. The whole variable domain, remainder taken from reference TRBV30 and TRBJ1-1, is SQTIHQWPATLVQPVGSPLSLECTVEGTSNPNLYWYRQAAGRGLQLLFYSVGIGQISSEVPQNLSASRPQDRQFILSSKKLLLSDSGFYLCAWSSSYRVSGATEAFFGQGTRLTVV.

In this sample, this clone turned up once. DNA for the CDR3: TGTGCCAGCAGTTTGTTCACCACGCGGGAGATGAACAATGAGCAGTTCTTC. Its protein product is CASSLFTTREMNNEQFF. The rearrangement links TRBV28 to TRBJ2-1; 7 bases match TRBD2. The V segment lost 3 bases and the J segment 5 bases; nucleotides outside the gene matches: 13. This CDR3 has 17 residues. CDR1 MDHEN and CDR2 SYDVKM come from the germline V gene.

The chain joins TRBV30 to TRBJ1-5, with 10 bases aligning to TRBD1. With V trimmed by 1 base and J by 3 bases, 3 bases remained unmatched. The germline gives CDR1 GTSNPN, CDR2 SVGIG (reference sequence). This CDR3 spans 15 amino acids. CDR3 sequence reads: CAWSAGTGVNQPQHF. The CDR3 DNA follows: TGTGCCTGGAGTGCGGGGACAGGGGTCAATCAGCCCCAGCATTTT.